Shown below are 11 T cell receptor beta chains from a single sample sequenced in a study of T cell responses to AZD1222 COVID-19 vaccine. Assay used: immunoSEQ multiplex PCR; TCRdb lists only in-frame clones, some missing. The repertoire holds 60,000 to 70,000 clones, with roughly 87% as singletons. This material consisted of peripheral blood, taken on day 0 of AZD1222 vaccination. The receptors derive from an adult in good health.

This sequence joins TRBV3-1 (or the pseudogene TRBV3-2) and TRBJ2-7, with D maybe TRBD1 (6 bases). The CDR3 is made up of 11 amino acids. Trimming removed 7 bases from V and 4 bases from J, with 8 bases in between. Germline V gene data show CDR1 as LGHDT and CDR2 as YNNKEL (reference sequence). The CDR3 region has the DNA TGTGCCAGCAACCAGGGGTACGAGCAGTACTTC. It yields the protein CASNQGYEQYF.

The gene calls are TRBV7-8 and TRBJ2-2; D may be TRBD1 (6 bases). V was clipped by 6 bases and J by 7 bases, with 21 bases between them. The CDR3 covers 16 residues. CDR1 is SGHVS, CDR2 FQNEAQ, per germline. CDR3 region: CASSPVPQQGSGELFF. As DNA, the CDR3 is TGTGCCAGCAGTCCAGTCCCGCAACAGGGAAGCGGGGAGCTGTTTTTT. Full variable domain (outside the CDR3, taken from reference TRBV7-8 and TRBJ2-2): GAGVSQSPRYKVAKRGQDVALRCDPISGHVSLFWYQQALGQGPEFLTYFQNEAQLDKSGLPSDRFFAERPEGSVSTLKIQRTQQEDSAVYLCASSPVPQQGSGELFFGEGSRLTVL.

This chain connects TRBV6-4 to TRBJ1-5; D remains ambiguous. V was clipped by 3 bases and J by 4 bases, with 7 bases between them. CDR3 length equals 13 residues. Germline V gives CDR1 MRHNA, CDR2 SNTAGT. The CDR3 coding sequence is TGTGCCAGCAGTGAGGGCCTGAATCAGCCCCAGCATTTT. This translates into CASSEGLNQPQHF.

The rearrangement joins TRBV2 to TRBJ1-2; D perhaps matches TRBD1 (6 bases). The germline CDR1 and CDR2 sequences are SNHLY and FYNNEI. The CDR3 is made up of 13 amino acids. V gave up 5 bases and J gave up 9 bases, with 16 bases separating them. In nucleotides, the CDR3 is TGTGCCAGCAGTCGAGAGGGGGATAGTAGCTACACCTTC. This sequence encodes CASSREGDSSYTF. The full variable domain, rest sourced from reference TRBV2 and TRBJ1-2, is EPEVTQTPSHQVTQMGQEVILRCVPISNHLYFYWYRQILGQKVEFLVSFYNNEISEKSEIFDDQFSVERPDGSNFTLKIRSTKLEDSAMYFCASSREGDSSYTFGSGTRLTVV.

The chain joins TRBV7-9 to TRBJ1-2, with D tentatively TRBD1 (6 bases). V was pared by 8 bases and J by 4 bases, with 11 bases between. The CDR3 is 12 residues long. CDR1 is SEHNR, CDR2 FQNEAQ, per germline (reference sequence). CDR3 residues: CASSSTGYGYTF. CDR3 bases: TGTGCCAGCTCCTCGACAGGCTATGGCTACACCTTC.

The V gene is TRBV7-8, the J gene TRBJ2-1, with D tentatively TRBD1 or TRBD2 (5 bases each). The CDR3 spans 13 residues. V was trimmed by 0 bases and J by 8 bases, leaving 8 bases between them. Germline loops: CDR1 SGHVS, CDR2 FQNEAQ. The CDR3 reads CASSLAGPHEQFF. CDR3 in DNA: TGTGCCAGCAGCTTAGCGGGACCCCATGAGCAGTTCTTC.

This chain connects TRBV7-2 to TRBJ1-2; 7 bases line up with TRBD1. Unmatched junction bases numbered 3, after V lost 6 bases and J lost 2 bases. The CDR3 is 13 residues long. In germline, CDR1 is SGHTA, CDR2 FQGNSA. CDR3: CASRDRVNYGYTF. Here the CDR3 DNA reads TGTGCCAGCAGAGACAGGGTCAACTATGGCTACACCTTC. Based on the CDR3 plus reference TRBV7-2 and TRBJ1-2, the full variable domain is GAGVSQSPSNKVTEKGKDVELRCDPISGHTALYWYRQSLGQGLEFLIYFQGNSAPDKSGLPSDRFSAERTGGSVSTLTIQRTQQEDSAVYLCASRDRVNYGYTFGSGTRLTVV.

In its sample, this clone was seen once. This chain uses TRBV6-4 with TRBJ1-2; the match to TRBD1 covers 7 bases. V was pared by 3 bases and J by 4 bases, with 2 bases of the junction left unmatched. The CDR3 is made up of 13 amino acids. Germline CDR1 reads MRHNA; CDR2 reads SNTAGT. CDR3: CASSDRTGYGYTF. CDR3 nucleotide sequence: TGTGCCAGCAGTGATAGGACAGGCTATGGCTACACCTTC.

The gene calls are TRBV5-1 and TRBJ1-2, with 7 bases that match TRBD1. Germline V gene data show CDR1 as SGHRS and CDR2 as YFSETQ. CDR3 length: 17 amino acids. The V segment lost 3 bases and the J segment 8 bases; nucleotides outside the gene matches: 19. CDR3 DNA: TGCGCCAGCAGCTATGCCTCGACAGGGCCGCAAGTAGACGGCTACACCTTC. The encoded protein is CASSYASTGPQVDGYTF.

J is TRBJ1-5 and V is TRBV10-3, with D maybe TRBD1 (6 bases). Germline V gives CDR1 ENHRY, CDR2 SYGVKD. The length of the CDR3 is 12 residues. Trimming left V 9 bases short and J 3 bases short, with 9 bases between. The CDR3 reads CAIQGTNQPQHF. The CDR3, as DNA: TGTGCCATACAGGGAACCAATCAGCCCCAGCATTTT.

This clone was counted between two and nine times. The V gene is TRBV9, the J gene TRBJ2-7; 9 positions agree with TRBD1. Germline V gene data show CDR1 as SGDLS and CDR2 as YYNGEE. The CDR3 consists of 16 residues. With V trimmed by 0 bases and J by 3 bases, 7 bases remained unmatched. CDR3 DNA sequence: TGTGCCAGCAGCGTAGACCCGGGACAGGGAGGCTACGAGCAGTACTTC. Translating gives CASSVDPGQGGYEQYF.